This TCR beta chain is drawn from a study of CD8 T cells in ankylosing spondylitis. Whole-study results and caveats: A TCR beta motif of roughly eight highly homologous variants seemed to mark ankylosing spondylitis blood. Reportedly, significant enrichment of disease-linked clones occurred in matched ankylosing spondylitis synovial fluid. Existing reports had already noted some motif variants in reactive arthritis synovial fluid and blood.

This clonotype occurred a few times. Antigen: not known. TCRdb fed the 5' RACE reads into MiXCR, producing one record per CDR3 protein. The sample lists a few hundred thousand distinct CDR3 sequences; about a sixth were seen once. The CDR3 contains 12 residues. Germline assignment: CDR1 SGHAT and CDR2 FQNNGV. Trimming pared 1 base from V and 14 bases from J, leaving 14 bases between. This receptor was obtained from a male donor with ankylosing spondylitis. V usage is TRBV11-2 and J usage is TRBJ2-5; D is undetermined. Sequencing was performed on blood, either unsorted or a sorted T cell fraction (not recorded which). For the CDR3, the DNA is TGTGCCAGCAGCTTAGCTGGTAGAGCCTCCTACTTC. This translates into CASSLAGRASYF.